Below, 9 T cell receptor beta chains from the same sample are listed, as sequenced in a study of CD8+ T cells in alopecia areata listed by TCRdb under 2018. The sample's time point, from its label and the paper: around 24 weeks on oral tofacitinib. Interpreted using the paper, the treatment or condition label stands for: oral pan-JAK inhibitor, 5-10 mg twice daily. The library was obtained by the immunoSEQ multiplex PCR assay. RNA was extracted from all samples and reverse transcribed into cDNA as template for TCR sequencing. The table was pulled from immuneACCESS by TCRdb, which kept in-frame rearrangements only. Such tables lose some clones; where checked, under half of the loss comes from unresolved V genes, and the rest has no known cause. A total of approximately 280,000 clones appear in this sample, more than 45% of them only once. The top ten hold more than 1.5% of the sample. Here the sequenced sample was CD4+ T cells sorted from blood, taken at week 24, from a patient treated with tofacitinib. The source is a human donor with alopecia areata.

The V call is TRBV9, the J call TRBJ2-2; 9 bases are shared with TRBD2. V was clipped by 7 bases and J by 4 bases; unmatched bases: 8. The CDR3 is made up of 15 amino acids. Germline V gives CDR1 SGDLS, CDR2 YYNGEE. CDR3 sequence: CASEGPSGATGELFF. In DNA form, the CDR3 reads TGTGCCAGCGAGGGTCCTAGCGGGGCCACCGGGGAGCTGTTTTTT.

The chain joins TRBV29-1 to TRBJ2-3, with TRBD1 matching 10 bases. Germline V gene sequence: CDR1 SQVTM, CDR2 ANQGSEA. CDR3 size: 14 residues. V was clipped by 7 bases and J by 5 bases; unmatched bases: 9. CDR3 nucleotides: TGCAGCGCAAGCCGGGACAGGGGTAAAGATACGCAGTATTTT. Amino acid sequence: CSASRDRGKDTQYF.

The chain has TRBV7-8 and TRBJ1-6; tentatively, D is TRBD1 (5 bases). V lost 7 bases, J lost 8 bases, and 15 bases lay in between. The CDR3 is 14 amino acids. Germline loops: CDR1 SGHVS, CDR2 FQNEAQ. The CDR3 loop is CASNQMGGDSPLHF. As DNA, the CDR3 is TGTGCCAGCAACCAAATGGGGGGTGATTCACCCCTCCACTTT.

This chain uses TRBV5-1 with TRBJ2-6; tentatively, D is TRBD1 (6 bases). Germline CDR1 is SGHRS and CDR2 is YFSETQ. V shed 4 bases and J shed 2 bases, with 16 bases lying between them. This CDR3 contains 17 residues. Here the CDR3 reads CASSDQGQGAGANVLTF. The CDR3 DNA sequence: TGCGCCAGCAGCGACCAGGGGCAGGGTGCTGGGGCCAACGTCCTGACTTTC.

This clone showed up just once. At one of its ends the junction is not consistent with the germline gene, which may arise from a read error. This chain uses TRBV29-1 with TRBJ2-7; 8 positions agree with TRBD1. The CDR3 is 14 residues long. Germline CDR1 reads SQVTM; CDR2 reads ANQGSEA. The CDR3 DNA reads TGCAGCGTCGAAGACAGGGGACCTTCTTGGGAGCAGTACTTC. It is translated as CSVEDRGPSWEQYF.

J is TRBJ1-5 and V is TRBV6-1; D not resolved. CDR3 length: 15 residues. The V end lost 2 bases, the J end lost 3 bases, and 11 bases lay between the germline ends. Per the germline V gene, CDR1 is MNHNS and CDR2 is SASEGT. This chain's CDR3 is CASSEWKGYNQPQHF. The CDR3 DNA sequence: TGTGCCAGCAGTGAATGGAAGGGATACAATCAGCCCCAGCATTTT.

The rearrangement joins TRBV5-1 to TRBJ2-6, with 10 bases matching TRBD1. V lost 0 bases, J lost 0 bases, and 0 bases stayed unmatched. The CDR3 runs 17 residues. CDR1 and CDR2 from the germline V gene are SGHRS and YFSETQ. CDR3 nucleotide sequence: TGCGCCAGCAGCTTGGGACAGGGGGCCTCTGGGGCCAACGTCCTGACTTTC. This translates into CASSLGQGASGANVLTF.

V usage is TRBV19 and J usage is TRBJ1-5, with D perhaps matching TRBD1 (6 bases). CDR1 is LNHDA and CDR2 is SQIVND in the germline V gene (reference sequence). The CDR3 is 15 amino acids. Trimming took off 7 bases at V and 2 bases at J, with 15 bases between the two ends. DNA for the CDR3: TGTGCCAGTACCGGAGACAGGAACCGCAATCAGCCCCAGCATTTT. Protein sequence: CASTGDRNRNQPQHF.

The chain joins TRBV21-1 to TRBJ1-1; the tabulated D call, TRBD1, remains unverified against the DNA. TRBV21-1 is a known pseudogene. The CDR3 is made up of 11 amino acids. The CDR3 region is CASSKDRDAFF. Written as DNA, the CDR3 is TGTGCCAGCAGCAAAGACAGGGATGCTTTCTTT.